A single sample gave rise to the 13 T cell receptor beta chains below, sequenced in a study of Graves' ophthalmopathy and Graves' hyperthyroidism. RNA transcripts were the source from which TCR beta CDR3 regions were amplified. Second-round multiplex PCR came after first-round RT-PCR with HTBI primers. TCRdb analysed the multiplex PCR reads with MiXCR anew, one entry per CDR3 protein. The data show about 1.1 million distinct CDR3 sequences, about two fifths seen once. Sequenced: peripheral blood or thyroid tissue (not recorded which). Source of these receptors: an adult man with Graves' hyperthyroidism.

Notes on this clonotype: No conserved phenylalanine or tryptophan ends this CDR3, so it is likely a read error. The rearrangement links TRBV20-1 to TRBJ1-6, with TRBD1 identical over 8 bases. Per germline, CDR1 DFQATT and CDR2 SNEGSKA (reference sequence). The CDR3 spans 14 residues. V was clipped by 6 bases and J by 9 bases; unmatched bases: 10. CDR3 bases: TGCAGTGCCCCAGGCGGACAGGGAATTTCACCCCTCCACCTT. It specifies CSAPGGQGISPLHL.

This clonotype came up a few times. This CDR3 is CASSQQGAGEKLFF. In nucleotides, the CDR3 is TGCGCCAGCAGCCAGCAGGGGGCCGGTGAAAAACTGTTTTTT. The rearrangement links TRBV4-3 to TRBJ1-4; 8 bases fit TRBD1. Germline CDR1 reads LGHNA; CDR2 reads YSLEER. J lost 7 bases, V lost 3 bases, and 4 bases had no gene match. The CDR3 consists of 14 residues.

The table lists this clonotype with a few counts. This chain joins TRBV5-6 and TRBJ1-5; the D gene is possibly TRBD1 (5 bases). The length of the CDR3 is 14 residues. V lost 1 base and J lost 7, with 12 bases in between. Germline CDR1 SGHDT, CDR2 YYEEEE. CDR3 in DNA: TGTGCCAGCAGCTTGTGGGGCGCTGGACAGCCCCAGCATTTT. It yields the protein CASSLWGAGQPQHF.

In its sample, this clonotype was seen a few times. CDR3 DNA: TGCGCCAGCAGCCCAGGGACAGAAGAAGAGACCCAGTACTTC. Translation: CASSPGTEEETQYF. The chain is built from TRBV5-1 and TRBJ2-5, with 7 positions matching TRBD1. CDR1 and CDR2 (germline): SGHRS, YFSETQ. V was clipped by 4 bases and J by 3 bases; unmatched bases: 6. The CDR3 has 14 residues.

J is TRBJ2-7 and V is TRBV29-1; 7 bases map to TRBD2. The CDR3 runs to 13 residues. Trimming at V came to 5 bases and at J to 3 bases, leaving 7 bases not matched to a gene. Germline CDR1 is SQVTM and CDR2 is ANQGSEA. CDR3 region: CSVKAGTHYEQYF. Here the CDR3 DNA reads TGCAGCGTTAAAGCGGGAACTCACTACGAGCAGTACTTC.

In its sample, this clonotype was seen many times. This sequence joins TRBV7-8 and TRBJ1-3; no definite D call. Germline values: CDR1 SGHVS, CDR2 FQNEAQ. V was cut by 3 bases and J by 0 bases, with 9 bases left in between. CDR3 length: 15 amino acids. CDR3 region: CASSFSPSSGNTIYF. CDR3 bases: TGTGCCAGCAGCTTCTCACCGAGCTCTGGAAACACCATATATTTT. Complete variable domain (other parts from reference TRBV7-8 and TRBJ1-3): GAGVSQSPRYKVAKRGQDVALRCDPISGHVSLFWYQQALGQGPEFLTYFQNEAQLDKSGLPSDRFFAERPEGSVSTLKIQRTQQEDSAVYLCASSFSPSSGNTIYFGEGSWLTVV.

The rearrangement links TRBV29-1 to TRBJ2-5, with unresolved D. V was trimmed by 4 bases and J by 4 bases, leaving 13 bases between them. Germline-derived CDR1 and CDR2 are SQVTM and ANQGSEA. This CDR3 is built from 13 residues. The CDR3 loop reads CSVADPDGETQYF. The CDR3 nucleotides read TGCAGCGTTGCGGACCCAGACGGAGAGACCCAGTACTTC.

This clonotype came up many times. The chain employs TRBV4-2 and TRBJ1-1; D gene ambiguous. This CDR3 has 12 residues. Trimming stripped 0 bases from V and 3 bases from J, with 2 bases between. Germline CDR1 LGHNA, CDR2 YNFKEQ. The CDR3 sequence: CASSQDDTEAFF. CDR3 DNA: TGTGCCAGCAGCCAAGATGACACTGAAGCTTTCTTT.

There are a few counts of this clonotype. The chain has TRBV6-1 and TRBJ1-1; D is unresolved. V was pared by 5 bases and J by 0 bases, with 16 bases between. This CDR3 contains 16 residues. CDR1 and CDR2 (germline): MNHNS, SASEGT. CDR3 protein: CASSSISTGVNTEAFF. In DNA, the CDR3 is TGTGCCAGCAGTTCGATCTCGACGGGCGTGAACACTGAAGCTTTCTTT.

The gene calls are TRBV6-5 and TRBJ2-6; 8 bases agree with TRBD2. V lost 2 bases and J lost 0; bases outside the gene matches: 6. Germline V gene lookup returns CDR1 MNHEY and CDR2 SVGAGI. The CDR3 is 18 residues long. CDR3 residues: CASSYETGLASGANVLTF. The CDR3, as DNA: TGTGCCAGCAGTTACGAGACAGGACTAGCCTCTGGGGCCAACGTCCTGACTTTC.

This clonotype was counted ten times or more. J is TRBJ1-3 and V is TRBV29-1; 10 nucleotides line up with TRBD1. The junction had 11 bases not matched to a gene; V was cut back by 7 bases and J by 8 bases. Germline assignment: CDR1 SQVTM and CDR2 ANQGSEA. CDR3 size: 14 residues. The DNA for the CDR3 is TGCAGCGCCACGAGGACAGGGGGTATAGACACCATATATTTT. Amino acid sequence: CSATRTGGIDTIYF.

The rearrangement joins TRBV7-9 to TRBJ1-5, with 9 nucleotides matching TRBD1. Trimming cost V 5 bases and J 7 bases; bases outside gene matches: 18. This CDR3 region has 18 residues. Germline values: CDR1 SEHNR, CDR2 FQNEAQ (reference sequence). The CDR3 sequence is CASSMLAGTGIGGQPQHF. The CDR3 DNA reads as TGTGCCAGCAGCATGTTAGCCGGGACAGGGATAGGGGGACAGCCCCAGCATTTT.

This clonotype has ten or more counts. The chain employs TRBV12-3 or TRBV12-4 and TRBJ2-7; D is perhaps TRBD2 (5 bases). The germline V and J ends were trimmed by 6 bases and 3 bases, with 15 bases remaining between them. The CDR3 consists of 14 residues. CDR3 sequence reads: CASRQSYEGYEQYF. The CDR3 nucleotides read TGTGCCAGCAGGCAGAGCTATGAGGGCTACGAGCAGTACTTC.